This is a list of T cell receptor beta chains from one sample in a study of T-cell reconstitution after alpha-beta-depleted transplantation in children. TCRdb itself ran the PCR reads through MiXCR, one entry per CDR3 protein. The sample lists about 400,000 distinct CDR3 sequences, about 16% occurring once. Sequenced material: PBMCs, mostly from graft donor cells, taken 360 days after TCRalphabeta/CD19-depleted stem cell transplant. The origin of the receptors is a boy in the first two years of life who had a stem cell transplant for Wiskott-Aldrich syndrome, so the T cells may come from the graft donor. Each CDR3 is given with its conserved first and last residue. A D gene is named only where the DNA matches it firmly. Clone size is stated in some rows and not others, as once, few, many or a class when expanded.

V gene: TRBV10-3
clone size: few
D gene: TRBD2
CDR3 length: 14
J gene: TRBJ2-7
CDR3 protein: CAISAGGAGYEQYF
CDR3 DNA: TGTGCCATCAGCGCGGGGGGGGCGGGGTACGAGCAGTACTTC

V gene: TRBV25-1
clone size: few
D gene: TRBD1
CDR3 length: 12
J gene: TRBJ2-5
CDR3 protein: CASRAGGETQYF
CDR3 DNA: TGTGCCAGCCGCGCAGGGGGAGAGACCCAGTACTTC

V gene: TRBV7-8
clone size: NA
D gene: NA
CDR3 length: 12
J gene: TRBJ2-1
CDR3 protein: CASSPVGDEQFF
CDR3 DNA: TGTGCCAGCAGCCCGGTCGGGGATGAGCAGTTCTTC

V gene: TRBV7-2
clone size: few
D gene: TRBD1
CDR3 length: 16
J gene: TRBJ2-7
CDR3 protein: CASSSSPGTGTYEQYF
CDR3 DNA: TGTGCCAGCAGCTCCTCACCCGGGACAGGAACCTACGAGCAGTACTTC

V gene: TRBV18
clone size: NA
D gene: TRBD1
CDR3 length: 14
J gene: TRBJ2-1
CDR3 protein: CASSLRTGENEQFF
CDR3 DNA: TGTGCCAGCTCACTAAGGACAGGGGAGAATGAGCAGTTCTTC

V gene: TRBV6-1
clone size: NA
D gene: NA
CDR3 length: 16
J gene: TRBJ2-1
CDR3 protein: CASSRQAHEAYNEQFF
CDR3 DNA: TGTGCCAGCAGTAGACAGGCCCATGAGGCATACAATGAGCAGTTCTTC

V gene: TRBV7-2
clone size: few
D gene: TRBD2
CDR3 length: 17
J gene: TRBJ2-5
CDR3 protein: CASSFKRGLAGPETQYF
CDR3 DNA: TGTGCCAGCAGCTTTAAAAGGGGGCTAGCGGGACCCGAGACCCAGTACTTC

V gene: TRBV12-3/TRBV12-4
clone size: many
D gene: NA
CDR3 length: 16
J gene: TRBJ2-2
CDR3 protein: CASSPRRPSNTGELFF
CDR3 DNA: TGTGCCAGCAGTCCTCGACGCCCCTCGAACACCGGGGAGCTGTTTTTT

V gene: TRBV11-2
clone size: NA
D gene: TRBD1
CDR3 length: 17
J gene: TRBJ2-7
CDR3 protein: CASSSHRTGRVLYEQYF
CDR3 DNA: TGTGCCAGCAGCTCCCATAGGACAGGTCGGGTTCTCTACGAGCAGTACTTC

V gene: TRBV30
clone size: once
D gene: NA
CDR3 length: 14
J gene: TRBJ2-7
CDR3 protein: CAWSGGDGDWEQYF
CDR3 DNA: TGTGCCTGGAGTGGAGGGGACGGTGATTGGGAGCAGTACTTC

V gene: TRBV10-3
clone size: NA
D gene: TRBD2
CDR3 length: 16
J gene: TRBJ2-7
CDR3 protein: CAISDPWTSGENEQYF
CDR3 DNA: TGTGCCATCAGTGATCCCTGGACTAGCGGGGAGAACGAGCAGTACTTC

V gene: TRBV5-1
clone size: NA
D gene: NA
CDR3 length: 13
J gene: TRBJ1-1
CDR3 protein: CASSLMGNTEAFF
CDR3 DNA: TGCGCCAGCAGCTTGATGGGGAACACTGAAGCTTTCTTT

V gene: TRBV21-1
clone size: NA
D gene: NA
CDR3 length: 19
J gene: TRBJ2-3
CDR3 protein: CASSISDRGVIGCTDTQYF
CDR3 DNA: TGTGCCAGCAGCATCTCGGACAGGGGGGTGATTGGTTGCACAGATACGCAGTATTTT

V gene: TRBV10-3
clone size: NA
D gene: NA
CDR3 length: 14
J gene: TRBJ2-1
CDR3 protein: CAISEGTGSDEQFF
CDR3 DNA: TGTGCCATCAGTGAAGGGACCGGTAGCGATGAGCAGTTCTTC

V gene: TRBV3-1
clone size: NA
D gene: NA
CDR3 length: 15
J gene: TRBJ2-1
CDR3 protein: CASSQVSSSYNEQFF
CDR3 DNA: TGTGCCAGCAGCCAGGTCAGTAGCTCCTACAATGAGCAGTTCTTC

V gene: TRBV27
clone size: NA
D gene: TRBD1
CDR3 length: 13
J gene: TRBJ1-2
CDR3 protein: CASSLIWGQSYTF
CDR3 DNA: TGTGCCAGCAGTTTGATATGGGGACAGAGCTACACCTTC

V gene: TRBV29-1
clone size: NA
D gene: NA
CDR3 length: 11
J gene: TRBJ1-4
CDR3 protein: CSAGTNEKLFF
CDR3 DNA: TGCAGCGCCGGGACGAATGAAAAACTGTTTTTT

V gene: TRBV27
clone size: many
D gene: TRBD2
CDR3 length: 14
J gene: TRBJ2-7
CDR3 protein: CASPTGRLAGEQYF
CDR3 DNA: TGTGCCAGCCCAACGGGGAGACTAGCGGGAGAGCAGTACTTC

V gene: TRBV5-1
clone size: many
D gene: NA
CDR3 length: 16
J gene: TRBJ1-2
CDR3 protein: CASSYFPPGTNYGYTF
CDR3 DNA: TGCGCCAGCAGCTACTTCCCGCCGGGGACGAACTATGGCTACACCTTC

V gene: TRBV5-1
clone size: NA
D gene: NA
CDR3 length: 15
J gene: TRBJ1-6
CDR3 protein: CASSLDQGLDSPLHF
CDR3 DNA: TGCGCCAGCAGCTTGGATCAGGGACTGGATTCACCCCTCCACTTT

V gene: TRBV12-3/TRBV12-4
clone size: few
D gene: NA
CDR3 length: 17
J gene: TRBJ1-6
CDR3 protein: CASSLGSAGTNNSPLHF
CDR3 DNA: TGTGCCAGCAGTTTGGGGTCGGCCGGGACGAATAATTCACCCCTCCACTTT

V gene: TRBV29-1
clone size: NA
D gene: NA
CDR3 length: 12
J gene: TRBJ1-2
CDR3 protein: CSVAWSPQLKTF
CDR3 DNA: TGCAGCGTCGCCTGGTCCCCTCAGTTGAAGACCTTC

V gene: TRBV7-8
clone size: few
D gene: TRBD2
CDR3 length: 20
J gene: TRBJ2-1
CDR3 protein: CASSLAIGTSGSLEYNEQFF
CDR3 DNA: TGTGCCAGCAGCTTAGCGATAGGGACTAGCGGGAGTCTGGAGTACAATGAGCAGTTCTTC

V gene: TRBV12-3/TRBV12-4
clone size: few
D gene: NA
CDR3 length: 15
J gene: TRBJ1-1
CDR3 protein: CASSFVAGRGTEAFF
CDR3 DNA: TGTGCCAGCAGTTTTGTGGCAGGGCGAGGCACTGAAGCTTTCTTT

V gene: TRBV20-1
clone size: few
D gene: NA
CDR3 length: 12
J gene: TRBJ1-5
CDR3 protein: CSAGTQYQPQHF
CDR3 DNA: TGCAGTGCCGGGACTCAATATCAGCCCCAGCATTTT

V gene: TRBV29-1
clone size: NA
D gene: TRBD1
CDR3 length: 14
J gene: TRBJ2-7
CDR3 protein: CSVVLRDRVGEQYF
CDR3 DNA: TGCAGCGTTGTTCTCCGGGACAGGGTGGGCGAGCAGTACTTC

V gene: TRBV15
clone size: NA
D gene: NA
CDR3 length: 19
J gene: TRBJ2-2
CDR3 protein: CATSRYAELRRVNTGELFF
CDR3 DNA: TGTGCCACCAGCAGATACGCCGAGCTAAGACGCGTGAACACCGGGGAGCTGTTTTTT

V gene: TRBV4-1
clone size: NA
D gene: NA
CDR3 length: 12
J gene: TRBJ2-2
CDR3 protein: CASSQHYGELFF
CDR3 DNA: TGCGCCAGCAGCCAGCACTACGGGGAGCTGTTTTTT

V gene: TRBV20-1
clone size: few
D gene: NA
CDR3 length: 12
J gene: TRBJ2-1
CDR3 protein: CSARTRGGEQFF
CDR3 DNA: TGCAGTGCTAGAACCCGAGGCGGGGAGCAGTTCTTC

V gene: TRBV6-2/TRBV6-3
clone size: NA
D gene: NA
CDR3 length: 14
J gene: TRBJ2-5
CDR3 protein: CASSTDRRQETQYF
CDR3 DNA: TGTGCCAGCAGTACAGACAGAAGACAAGAGACCCAGTACTTC

V gene: TRBV5-1
clone size: many
D gene: TRBD1
CDR3 length: 14
J gene: TRBJ2-7
CDR3 protein: CASSLVQGVNEQYF
CDR3 DNA: TGCGCCAGCAGCTTGGTACAGGGGGTAAACGAGCAGTACTTC

V gene: TRBV13
clone size: few
D gene: TRBD2
CDR3 length: 17
J gene: TRBJ2-7
CDR3 protein: CASSPQPGGSSSYEQYF
CDR3 DNA: TGTGCCAGCAGCCCACAACCGGGAGGGTCCAGCTCCTACGAGCAGTACTTC

V gene: TRBV5-1
clone size: few
D gene: TRBD1
CDR3 length: 16
J gene: TRBJ2-5
CDR3 protein: CASRKDGTGPQETQYF
CDR3 DNA: TGCGCCAGCAGAAAGGACGGGACAGGGCCCCAAGAGACCCAGTACTTC

V gene: TRBV29-1
clone size: few
D gene: NA
CDR3 length: 14
J gene: TRBJ2-7
CDR3 protein: CSVQTLFGPYEQYF
CDR3 DNA: TGCAGCGTTCAGACTCTTTTCGGCCCCTACGAGCAGTACTTC

V gene: TRBV12-3/TRBV12-4
clone size: few
D gene: NA
CDR3 length: 14
J gene: TRBJ2-3
CDR3 protein: CASSFRAVQIRMYF
CDR3 DNA: TGTGCCAGCAGTTTTAGGGCAGTTCAGATACGGATGTATTTT

V gene: TRBV5-6
clone size: few
D gene: NA
CDR3 length: 13
J gene: TRBJ2-2
CDR3 protein: CASSRQGFGELFF
CDR3 DNA: TGTGCCAGCAGCCGTCAGGGGTTCGGGGAGCTGTTTTTT

V gene: TRBV12-3/TRBV12-4
clone size: NA
D gene: NA
CDR3 length: 12
J gene: TRBJ2-7
CDR3 protein: CASRLGYYEQYF
CDR3 DNA: TGTGCCAGCAGGTTGGGCTACTACGAGCAGTACTTC

V gene: TRBV4-1
clone size: NA
D gene: NA
CDR3 length: 19
J gene: TRBJ2-3
CDR3 protein: CASSQVRPMAGRITDTQYF
CDR3 DNA: TGCGCCAGCAGCCAAGTTAGGCCCATGGCAGGACGGATCACAGATACGCAGTATTTT

V gene: TRBV6-1
clone size: few
D gene: TRBD1
CDR3 length: 18
J gene: TRBJ2-6
CDR3 protein: CASSPQTGGVSGANVLTF
CDR3 DNA: TGTGCCAGCAGTCCCCAGACAGGGGGCGTCTCTGGGGCCAACGTCCTGACTTTC

V gene: TRBV24-1
clone size: NA
D gene: NA
CDR3 length: 15
J gene: TRBJ2-3
CDR3 protein: CATSDLLGSSDTQYF
CDR3 DNA: TGTGCCACCAGTGATTTGCTTGGGTCTTCAGATACGCAGTATTTT

V gene: TRBV11-2
clone size: few
D gene: TRBD2
CDR3 length: 14
J gene: TRBJ2-7
CDR3 protein: CASRNLAGGGEQYF
CDR3 DNA: TGTGCCAGCAGGAATCTAGCGGGGGGTGGTGAGCAGTACTTC

V gene: TRBV5-5
clone size: once
D gene: TRBD1
CDR3 length: 14
J gene: TRBJ1-4
CDR3 protein: CASSRWTGNEKLFF
CDR3 DNA: TGTGCCAGCAGTCGTTGGACAGGGAATGAAAAACTGTTTTTT

V gene: TRBV27
clone size: few
D gene: NA
CDR3 length: 15
J gene: TRBJ2-7
CDR3 protein: CASKFHRLSSYEQYF
CDR3 DNA: TGTGCCAGCAAATTTCACAGGCTGAGCTCCTACGAGCAGTACTTC

V gene: TRBV11-2
clone size: NA
D gene: NA
CDR3 length: 12
J gene: TRBJ2-7
CDR3 protein: CASSPVPYEQYF
CDR3 DNA: TGTGCCAGCAGCCCCGTACCCTACGAGCAGTACTTC

V gene: TRBV20-1
clone size: few
D gene: TRBD2
CDR3 length: 16
J gene: TRBJ2-1
CDR3 protein: CSALAGGVGSYNEQFF
CDR3 DNA: TGCAGTGCCTTAGCGGGAGGGGTGGGCTCCTACAATGAGCAGTTCTTC

V gene: TRBV2
clone size: NA
D gene: TRBD1
CDR3 length: 14
J gene: TRBJ1-2
CDR3 protein: CASSWTGSGESYTF
CDR3 DNA: TGTGCCAGCAGTTGGACAGGTTCGGGAGAAAGCTACACCTTC

V gene: TRBV25-1
clone size: few
D gene: NA
CDR3 length: 14
J gene: TRBJ2-5
CDR3 protein: CASSEGTIQETQYF
CDR3 DNA: TGTGCCAGCAGTGAAGGGACAATCCAAGAGACCCAGTACTTC

V gene: TRBV12-3/TRBV12-4
clone size: few
D gene: TRBD2
CDR3 length: 17
J gene: TRBJ2-1
CDR3 protein: CASTLTSGRKRHNEQFF
CDR3 DNA: TGTGCCAGCACCCTAACTAGCGGGAGGAAGCGGCACAATGAGCAGTTCTTC

V gene: TRBV20-1
clone size: once
D gene: NA
CDR3 length: 11
J gene: TRBJ2-1
CDR3 protein: CSARPHNEQFF
CDR3 DNA: TGCAGTGCCCGGCCCCACAATGAGCAGTTCTTC